A selection of T cell receptor beta chains follows, all from one sample in a study of T cells in localized non-small cell lung cancer. Profiled with immunoSEQ multiplex PCR; TCRdb holds only in-frame clones, not every one. The table records over 45,000 clones, around 90% of them present only once. The source material was PBMCs, sampled before any cancer treatment. The origin of the receptors is a female donor with stage II lung adenocarcinoma. Both conserved end residues are trimmed from each CDR3.

v_gene,j_gene,CDR3aa
TRBV30,TRBJ1-6,AWLNGESPLH
TRBV12-5,TRBJ1-5,ASGEQQYGNQPQH
TRBV19,TRBJ2-7,ASSITGGIPYEQY
TRBV19,TRBJ1-1,ASSPGTGSVEAF
TRBV19,TRBJ1-6,ASSIFPGSYNSPLH
TRBV19,TRBJ2-2,ASINRGTGELF
TRBV18,TRBJ1-1,ASGWNTEAF
TRBV6-1,TRBJ2-1,ASRIQGFGGI
TRBV7-6,TRBJ1-1,ASSLVRNTEAF
TRBV11-3,TRBJ2-7,ASSLTGTYEQY
TRBV5-4,TRBJ2-7,ASSSTSGSYEQY
TRBV5-1,TRBJ1-1,ASSETSMNTEAF
TRBV7-6,TRBJ2-1,ASSQGTSGNNEQF
TRBV15,TRBJ1-2,ATSLRDRIDGYT
TRBV4-2,TRBJ1-1,ASSRTGSSSYTEAF
TRBV19,TRBJ1-1,ASRYSGYTEAF
TRBV5-4,TRBJ1-1,ASSLEGNTEAF
TRBV5-6,TRBJ1-2,ASTHPGYNYGYT
TRBV6-5,TRBJ2-3,ASWKRGGLGDTQY
TRBV5-1,TRBJ2-6,ASSLGGAGANVLT
TRBV7-9,TRBJ2-1,ASSSPGGLASSEQF
TRBV6-4,TRBJ1-2,ASSVDQSLPYGYT
TRBV10-3,TRBJ1-5,AISEGRGQGARQPQH
TRBV5-1,TRBJ2-3,ASSSPTDTQY
TRBV19,TRBJ1-1,ASSIQVIGTEAF
TRBV27,TRBJ1-1,ASSLTGGKSTEAF
TRBV2,TRBJ1-4,ASSEIRANEKLF
TRBV2,TRBJ1-4,ASSERDRTSTNEKLF
TRBV21-1,TRBJ1-2,ASSKSGNPLSNYGYT
TRBV5-4,TRBJ1-2,ASSRDRGDLQGYT
TRBV7-9,TRBJ2-6,ASSLQGAGANVLT
TRBV5-1,TRBJ2-5,ASSTTSGGLKETQY
TRBV19,TRBJ1-1,ASSRGDSGVNTEAF
TRBV19,TRBJ1-5,ASSIRTGSLSNQPQH
TRBV18,TRBJ1-2,ASSPRGQADYGYT
TRBV2,TRBJ2-1,ASSELEGTAASSYNEQF
TRBV6-1,TRBJ2-2,ASSEAAKGTSGGHGELF
TRBV10-3,TRBJ1-1,AISESTNTEAF
TRBV11-2,TRBJ2-5,ASIIAGALY
TRBV6-6,TRBJ2-1,ASSYSGQHNEQF
TRBV5-6,TRBJ1-2,APHGRGLLANYGYT
TRBV6-1,TRBJ1-1,ASSVQGATEAF
TRBV2,TRBJ2-7,ASSVGYYEQY
TRBV4-2,TRBJ2-1,ASSHYLLPDYNEQF
TRBV7-3,TRBJ2-6,ASRFSGANVLT
TRBV19,TRBJ2-7,ASSIGYEQY
TRBV6-5,TRBJ2-1,AITPSEGSEQF
TRBV30,TRBJ1-2,AWSAGVIRDYGYT
TRBV9,TRBJ1-3,ASSAIATAGVSGNTIY
TRBV2,TRBJ1-3,ASSVEGSGNTIY
TRBV4-1,TRBJ2-1,ASSQVGGGADNEQF
TRBV7-9,TRBJ1-2,ASSYRDIGYT
TRBV19,TRBJ2-3,ASSIWADTQY
TRBV5-1,TRBJ2-7,ASSTQRGGLGQY
TRBV19,TRBJ1-1,ASTESGPPPEAF
TRBV11-2,TRBJ2-7,ASSLGTGFFEQY